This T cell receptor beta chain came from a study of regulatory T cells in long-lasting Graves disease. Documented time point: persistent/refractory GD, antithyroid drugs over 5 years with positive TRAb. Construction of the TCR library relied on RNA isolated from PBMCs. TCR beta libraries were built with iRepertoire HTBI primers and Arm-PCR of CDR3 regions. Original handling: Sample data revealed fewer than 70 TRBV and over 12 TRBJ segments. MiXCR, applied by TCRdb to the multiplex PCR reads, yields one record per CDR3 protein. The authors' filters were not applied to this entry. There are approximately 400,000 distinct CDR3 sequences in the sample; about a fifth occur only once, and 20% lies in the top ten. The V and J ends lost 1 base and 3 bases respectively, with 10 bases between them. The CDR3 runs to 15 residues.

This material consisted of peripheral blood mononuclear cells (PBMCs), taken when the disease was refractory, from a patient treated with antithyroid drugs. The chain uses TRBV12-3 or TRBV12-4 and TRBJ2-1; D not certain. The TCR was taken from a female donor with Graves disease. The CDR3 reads CASSLGMSDYNEQFF. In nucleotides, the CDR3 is TGTGCCAGCAGTTTAGGGATGTCAGACTACAATGAGCAGTTCTTC.